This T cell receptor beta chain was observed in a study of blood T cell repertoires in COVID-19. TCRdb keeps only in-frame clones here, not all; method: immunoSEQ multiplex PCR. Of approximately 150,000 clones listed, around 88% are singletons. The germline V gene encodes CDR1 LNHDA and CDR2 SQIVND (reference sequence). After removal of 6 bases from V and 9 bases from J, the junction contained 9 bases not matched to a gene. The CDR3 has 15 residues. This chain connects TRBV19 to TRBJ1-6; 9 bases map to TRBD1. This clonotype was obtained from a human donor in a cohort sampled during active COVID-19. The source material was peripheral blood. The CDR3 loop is CASREPGQGGSPLHF. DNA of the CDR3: TGTGCCAGTAGGGAACCGGGACAGGGAGGTTCACCCCTCCACTTT.